There are many counts of the clone carrying this TCR beta chain. Antigen unknown. Newly diagnosed patients aged 18 to 65 had hyperthyroidism of under 2 months' duration. Diagnoses rested on clinical symptoms, serum thyroxine and TRAb, thyroid ultrasound and orbital computed tomography. Source material for PBMCs was about 10 ml fresh peripheral blood. The data derive from a study of T cells in Graves' hyperthyroidism and ophthalmopathy. Study outcomes and limitations: Appearing also in blood were most of the thyroid clonotypes expanded above 0.001.

Germline V gene sequence: CDR1 SEHNR, CDR2 FQNEAQ (reference sequence). The CDR3 totals 14 residues. The V and J ends lost 6 bases and 3 bases respectively, with 14 bases between them. The TCR beta CDR3 regions underwent amplification using RNA transcripts as the source. First-round RT-PCR with HTBI primers amplified the TCR CDR3 region. Each CDR3 protein gets one entry after TCRdb re-called the multiplex PCR reads with MiXCR. In the table there are fewer than 200,000 distinct CDR3 sequences, about a sixth of which are singletons. The rearrangement joins TRBV7-9 to TRBJ1-2, with D perhaps matching TRBD1 (6 bases). The sequence derives from a woman in her forties or fifties with Graves' hyperthyroidism. Sample: blood. In nucleotides, the CDR3 is TGTGCCAGCAGTCAAAGGGGGGAGTACTATGGCTACACCTTC. This translates into CASSQRGEYYGYTF.